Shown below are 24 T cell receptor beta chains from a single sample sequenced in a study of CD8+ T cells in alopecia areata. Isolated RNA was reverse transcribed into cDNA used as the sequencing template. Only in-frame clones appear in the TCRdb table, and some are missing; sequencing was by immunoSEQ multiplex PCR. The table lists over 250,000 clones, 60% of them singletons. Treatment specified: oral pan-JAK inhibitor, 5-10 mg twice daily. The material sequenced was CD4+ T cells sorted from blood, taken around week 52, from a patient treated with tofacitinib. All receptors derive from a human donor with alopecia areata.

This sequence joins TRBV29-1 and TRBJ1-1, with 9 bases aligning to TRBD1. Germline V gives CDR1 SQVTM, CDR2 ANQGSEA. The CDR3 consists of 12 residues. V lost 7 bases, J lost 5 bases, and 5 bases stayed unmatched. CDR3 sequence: CSAGQGKTEAFF. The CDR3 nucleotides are TGCAGCGCAGGACAGGGGAAAACTGAAGCTTTCTTT.

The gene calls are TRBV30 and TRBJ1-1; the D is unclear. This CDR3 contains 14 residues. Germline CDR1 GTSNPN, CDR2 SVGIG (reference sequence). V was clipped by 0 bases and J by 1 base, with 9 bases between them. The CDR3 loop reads CAWSVLPANTEAFF. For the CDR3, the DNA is TGTGCCTGGAGTGTGCTCCCAGCGAACACTGAAGCTTTCTTT. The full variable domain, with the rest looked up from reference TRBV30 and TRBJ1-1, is SQTIHQWPATLVQPVGSPLSLECTVEGTSNPNLYWYRQAAGRGLQLLFYSVGIGQISSEVPQNLSASRPQDRQFILSSKKLLLSDSGFYLCAWSVLPANTEAFFGQGTRLTVV.

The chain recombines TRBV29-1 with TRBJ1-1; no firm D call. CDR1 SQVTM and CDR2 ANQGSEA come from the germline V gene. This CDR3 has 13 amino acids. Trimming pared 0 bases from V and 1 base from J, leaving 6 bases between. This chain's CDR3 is CSVEEIGNTEAFF. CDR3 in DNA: TGCAGCGTTGAAGAGATAGGGAACACTGAAGCTTTCTTT. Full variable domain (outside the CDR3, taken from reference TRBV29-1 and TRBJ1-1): SAVISQKPSRDICQRGTSLTIQCQVDSQVTMMFWYRQQPGQSLTLIATANQGSEATYESGFVIDKFPISRPNLTFSTLTVSNMSPEDSSIYLCSVEEIGNTEAFFGQGTRLTVV.

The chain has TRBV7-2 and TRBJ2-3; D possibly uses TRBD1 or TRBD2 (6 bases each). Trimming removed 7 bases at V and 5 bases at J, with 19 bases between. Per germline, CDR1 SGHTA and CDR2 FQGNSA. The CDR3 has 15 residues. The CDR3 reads CASMPDWGAVDTQYF. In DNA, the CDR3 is TGTGCCAGCATGCCTGATTGGGGGGCAGTAGATACGCAGTATTTT.

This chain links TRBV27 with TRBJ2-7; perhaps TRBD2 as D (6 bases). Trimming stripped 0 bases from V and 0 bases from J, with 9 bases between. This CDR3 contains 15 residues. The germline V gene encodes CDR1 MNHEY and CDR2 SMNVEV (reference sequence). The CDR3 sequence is CASSLSIAASYEQYF. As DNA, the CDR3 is TGTGCCAGCAGTTTATCGATAGCGGCCTCCTACGAGCAGTACTTC.

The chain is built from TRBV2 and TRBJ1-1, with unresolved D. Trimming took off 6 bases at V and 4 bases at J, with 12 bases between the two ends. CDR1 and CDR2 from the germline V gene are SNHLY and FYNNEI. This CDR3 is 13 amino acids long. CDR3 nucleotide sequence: TGTGCCAGCAGAAGGGAGGATGGCACTGAAGCTTTCTTT. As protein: CASRREDGTEAFF.

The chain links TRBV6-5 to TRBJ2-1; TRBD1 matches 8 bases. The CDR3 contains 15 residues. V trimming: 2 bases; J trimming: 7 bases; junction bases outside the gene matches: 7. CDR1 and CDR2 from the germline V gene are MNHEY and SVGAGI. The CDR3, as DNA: TGTGCCAGCAGTTACGAGGCAGGGGGCGGGAATGAGCAGTTCTTC. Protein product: CASSYEAGGGNEQFF.

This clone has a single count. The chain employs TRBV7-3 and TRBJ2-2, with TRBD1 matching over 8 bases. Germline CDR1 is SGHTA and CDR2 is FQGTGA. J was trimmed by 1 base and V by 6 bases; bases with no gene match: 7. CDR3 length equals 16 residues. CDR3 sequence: CASRQPGTGNTGELFF. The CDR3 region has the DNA TGTGCCAGCAGGCAGCCCGGGACAGGGAACACCGGGGAGCTGTTTTTT. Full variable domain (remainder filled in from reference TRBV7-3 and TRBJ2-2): GAGVSQTPSNKVTEKGKYVELRCDPISGHTALYWYRQSLGQGPEFLIYFQGTGAADDSGLPNDRFFAVRPEGSVSTLKIQRTERGDSAVYLCASRQPGTGNTGELFFGEGSRLTVL.

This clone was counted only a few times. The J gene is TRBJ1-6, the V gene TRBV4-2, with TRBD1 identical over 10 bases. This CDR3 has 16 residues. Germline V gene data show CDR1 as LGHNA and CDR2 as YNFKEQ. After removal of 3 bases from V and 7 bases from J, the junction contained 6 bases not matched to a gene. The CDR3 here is CASSHIRQGANSPLHF. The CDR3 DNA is TGTGCCAGCAGCCATATTCGACAGGGGGCAAATTCACCCCTCCACTTT.

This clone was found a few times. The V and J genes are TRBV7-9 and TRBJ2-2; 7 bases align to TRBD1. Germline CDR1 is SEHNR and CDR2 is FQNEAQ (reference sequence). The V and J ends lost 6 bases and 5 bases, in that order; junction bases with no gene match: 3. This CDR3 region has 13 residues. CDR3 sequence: CASRTTGTGELFF. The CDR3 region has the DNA TGTGCCAGCAGGACGACAGGGACCGGGGAGCTGTTTTTT.

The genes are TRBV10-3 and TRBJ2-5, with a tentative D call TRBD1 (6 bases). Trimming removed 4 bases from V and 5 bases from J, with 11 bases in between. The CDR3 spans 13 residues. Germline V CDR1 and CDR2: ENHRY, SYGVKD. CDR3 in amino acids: CAISASRGETQYF. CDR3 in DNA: TGTGCCATCAGTGCCTCTAGGGGGGAGACCCAGTACTTC.

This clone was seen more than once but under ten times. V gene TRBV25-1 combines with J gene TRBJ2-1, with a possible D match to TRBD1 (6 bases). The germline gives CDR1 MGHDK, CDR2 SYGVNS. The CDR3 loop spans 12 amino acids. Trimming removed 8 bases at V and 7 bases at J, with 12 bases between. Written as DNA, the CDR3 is TGTGCCAGCTCTCCCCAGGGGAATGAGCAGTTCTTC. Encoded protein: CASSPQGNEQFF.

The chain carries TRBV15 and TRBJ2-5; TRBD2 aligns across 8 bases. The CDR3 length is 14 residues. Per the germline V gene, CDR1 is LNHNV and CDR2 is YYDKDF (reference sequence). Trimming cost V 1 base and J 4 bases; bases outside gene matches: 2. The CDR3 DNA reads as TGTGCCACCAGCAGAGCGGGGGGGTTAGAGACCCAGTACTTC. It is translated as CATSRAGGLETQYF.

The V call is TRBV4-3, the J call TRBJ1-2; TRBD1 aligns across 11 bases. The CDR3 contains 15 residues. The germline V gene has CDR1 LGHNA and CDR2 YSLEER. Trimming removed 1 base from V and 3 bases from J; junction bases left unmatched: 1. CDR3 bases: TGCGCCAGCAGCCAAGGGGGACAGGGGGACTATGGCTACACCTTC. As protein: CASSQGGQGDYGYTF.

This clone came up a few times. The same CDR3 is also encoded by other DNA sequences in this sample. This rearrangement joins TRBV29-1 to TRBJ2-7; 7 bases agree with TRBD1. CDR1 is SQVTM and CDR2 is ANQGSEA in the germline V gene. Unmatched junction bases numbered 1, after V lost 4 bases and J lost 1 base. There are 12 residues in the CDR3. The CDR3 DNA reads TGCAGCGTTGTCAGGGGGTCCTACGAGCAGTACTTC. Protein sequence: CSVVRGSYEQYF.

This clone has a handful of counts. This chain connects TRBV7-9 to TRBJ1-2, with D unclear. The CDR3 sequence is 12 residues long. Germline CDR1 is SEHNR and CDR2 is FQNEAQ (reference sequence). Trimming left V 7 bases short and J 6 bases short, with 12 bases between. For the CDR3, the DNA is TGTGCCAGCACCAATGGGCCGGATGGCTACACCTTC. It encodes CASTNGPDGYTF.

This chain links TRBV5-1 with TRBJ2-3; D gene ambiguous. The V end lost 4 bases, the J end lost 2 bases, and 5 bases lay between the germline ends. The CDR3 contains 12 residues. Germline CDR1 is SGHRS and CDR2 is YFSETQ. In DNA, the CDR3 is TGCGCCAGCAGCGCCTCCACAGATACGCAGTATTTT. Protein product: CASSASTDTQYF.

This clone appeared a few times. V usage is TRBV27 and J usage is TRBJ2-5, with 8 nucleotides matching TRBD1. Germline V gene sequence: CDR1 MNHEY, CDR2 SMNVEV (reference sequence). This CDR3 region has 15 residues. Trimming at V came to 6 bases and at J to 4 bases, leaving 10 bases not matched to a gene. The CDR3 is CASSRGQGMGETQYF. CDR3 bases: TGTGCCAGCAGCCGAGGACAGGGCATGGGAGAGACCCAGTACTTC.

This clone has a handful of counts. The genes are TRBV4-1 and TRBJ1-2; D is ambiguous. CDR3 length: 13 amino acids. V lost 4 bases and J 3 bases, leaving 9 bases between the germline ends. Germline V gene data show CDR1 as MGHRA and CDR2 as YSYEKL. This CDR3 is CASSPGPDYGYTF. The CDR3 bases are TGCGCCAGCAGCCCTGGACCCGACTATGGCTACACCTTC.

The DNA for the CDR3 is TGTGCCAGCAGTTTATCACCAGGGGGCGGCGAGCAGTACTTC. Translated: CASSLSPGGGEQYF. V and J are TRBV27 and TRBJ2-7; TRBD1 matches 8 bases. Germline values: CDR1 MNHEY, CDR2 SMNVEV (reference sequence). The CDR3 has 14 amino acids. J lost 6 bases, V lost 0 bases, and 4 bases had no gene match.

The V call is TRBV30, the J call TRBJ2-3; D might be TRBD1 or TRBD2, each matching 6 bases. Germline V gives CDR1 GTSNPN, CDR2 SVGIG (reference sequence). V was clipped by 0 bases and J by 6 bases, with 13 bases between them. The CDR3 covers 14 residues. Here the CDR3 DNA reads TGTGCCTGGAGTGTCCGGCAGGGGAGGGATACGCAGTATTTT. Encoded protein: CAWSVRQGRDTQYF.

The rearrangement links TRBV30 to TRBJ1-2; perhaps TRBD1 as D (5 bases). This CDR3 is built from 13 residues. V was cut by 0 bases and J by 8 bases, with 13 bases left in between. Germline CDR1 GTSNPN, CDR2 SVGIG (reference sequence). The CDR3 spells CAWSVVGGRGYTF. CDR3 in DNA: TGTGCCTGGAGTGTAGTGGGGGGGAGAGGCTACACCTTC.

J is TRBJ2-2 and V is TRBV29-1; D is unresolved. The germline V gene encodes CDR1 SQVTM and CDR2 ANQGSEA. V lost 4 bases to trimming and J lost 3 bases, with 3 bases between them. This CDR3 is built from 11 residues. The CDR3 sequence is CSVADTGELFF. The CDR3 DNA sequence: TGCAGCGTTGCAGACACCGGGGAGCTGTTTTTT.

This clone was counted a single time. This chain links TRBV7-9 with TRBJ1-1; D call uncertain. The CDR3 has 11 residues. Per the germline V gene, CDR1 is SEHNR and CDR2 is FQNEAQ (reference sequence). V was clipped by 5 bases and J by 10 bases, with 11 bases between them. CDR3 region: CASSPESRAFF. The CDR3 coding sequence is TGTGCCAGCAGCCCCGAGTCGCGAGCTTTCTTT.